The next 20 T cell receptor gamma chains were all read from a single sample in a study of gamma-delta chains in newborns, infants, children. TCRdb ran CATT on the reads. Among roughly 2,600 gamma-chain clones listed, more than 35% were seen once. Sequencing used blood. These receptors were collected from a child who was a newborn, infant or young child, either healthy, febrile or measles-vaccinated (not recorded which).

The CDR3 here is CATWDFNYYKKLF. CDR3 in DNA: TGTGCCACCTGGGACTTCAATTATTATAAGAAACTCTTT. The V gene is TRGV5, the J gene TRGJ1 or TRGJ2. In the absence of a J gene in TCRdb, the DNA was matched to germline to assign it here. Germline lookup yields CDR1 VINAFY and CDR2 YDVSNSKD. J was trimmed by 1 base and V by 3 bases; bases with no gene match: 3. The CDR3 covers 13 residues.

This clone turned up a few times. Different DNA sequences within this sample yield the same CDR3. The chain employs TRGV4 and TRGJ1 or TRGJ2. No J gene was available from TCRdb, and it was assigned here by a germline match of the DNA. J was trimmed by 12 bases and V by 0 bases; bases with no gene match: 5. Germline CDR1 and CDR2: EGSTGY and YDSYTSSV. The CDR3 sequence is 11 residues long. CDR3 sequence (DNA): TGTGCCACCTGGGATGGGCGGGGGAAACTCTTT. Translation gives CATWDGRGKLF.

This clone was detected a few times. V is TRGV5 and J is TRGJ1 or TRGJ2. TCRdb records no J gene; here it was assigned by comparing the DNA to germline. Losses at the gene ends were 0 bases for V and 4 bases for J; bases not matched to a gene: 6. Germline V CDR1 and CDR2: VINAFY, YDVSNSKD. The length of the CDR3 is 14 residues. CDR3 DNA: TGTGCCACCTGGGACAGGCAGCGGTATTATAAGAAACTCTTT. This translates into CATWDRQRYYKKLF.

The V call is TRGV3, the J call TRGJ1 or TRGJ2. No J segment appears in TCRdb, so it was assigned here by matching the sequence to germline. In germline, CDR1 is VTNTFY, CDR2 YDVSTARD (reference sequence). Trimming cost V 0 bases and J 10 bases; bases outside gene matches: 0. The CDR3 length is 10 residues. CDR3 nucleotide sequence: TGTGCCACCTGGGACAGGAAGAAACTCTTT. Translated: CATWDRKKLF.

The chain has TRGV5 and TRGJ1 or TRGJ2. No J gene is reported in TCRdb; it was inferred here by comparing the DNA with germline. CDR3 size: 14 residues. J lost 6 bases, V lost 5 bases, and 13 bases had no gene match. CDR1 and CDR2 from the germline V gene are VINAFY and YDVSNSKD. The CDR3 sequence is CATWAPFLGYKKLF. CDR3 nucleotides: TGTGCCACCTGGGCTCCCTTCTTAGGTTATAAGAAACTCTTT.

This clone was detected only a few times. The V and J genes are TRGV3 and TRGJ1 or TRGJ2. The J gene, not given by TCRdb, was assigned here from a germline match of the nucleotide sequence. This CDR3 comprises 13 residues. The germline gives CDR1 VTNTFY, CDR2 YDVSTARD (reference sequence). V lost 0 bases and J lost 6; bases outside the gene matches: 5. The CDR3 loop is CATWDRLCYKKLF. The CDR3 DNA follows: TGTGCCACCTGGGACAGGCTGTGTTATAAGAAACTCTTT.

Details on this clone: This same CDR3 is encoded by further DNA sequences in the sample. The CDR3 protein is CATWDGPNYKKLF. The CDR3 DNA reads as TGTGCCACCTGGGATGGGCCTAATTATAAGAAACTCTTT. The V gene is TRGV4, the J gene TRGJ1 or TRGJ2. TCRdb is silent on the J gene; assignment here came from matching the DNA to germline. CDR1 is EGSTGY, CDR2 YDSYTSSV, per germline. V was clipped by 0 bases and J by 5 bases; unmatched bases: 4. The CDR3 has 13 residues.

In its sample, this clone ranks as large. Other DNA sequences in this sample translate to the same CDR3. The chain uses TRGV5 and TRGJ1 or TRGJ2. TCRdb records no J gene; here it was assigned by comparing the DNA to germline. Germline values: CDR1 VINAFY, CDR2 YDVSNSKD. This CDR3 is 13 amino acids long. With V trimmed by 0 bases and J by 6 bases, 5 bases remained unmatched. The CDR3 sequence is CATWDRRAYKKLF. CDR3 nucleotide sequence: TGTGCCACCTGGGACAGGCGGGCTTATAAGAAACTCTTT.

In regard to this clone: A much larger clone differs from this one at a single base, so this may be a read error. This chain uses TRGV4 with TRGJP1. TCRdb supplies no J gene; here it was assigned by aligning the nucleotide sequence to germline. CDR3 length equals 13 residues. CDR1 and CDR2 (germline): EGSTGY, YDSYTSSV. CDR3 residues: CATGDTTGWFKIF. The CDR3 nucleotides are TGTGCCACTGGGGATACAACTGGTTGGTTCAAGATATTT.

V usage is TRGV8 and J usage is TRGJ1 or TRGJ2. The J gene was missing in TCRdb and was found by matching the end of the DNA to germline. This CDR3 has 13 amino acids. The trim removed 4 bases at V and 10 bases at J, leaving 13 bases unmatched. Per germline, CDR1 VENAVY and CDR2 YDSYNSRV. The CDR3 is CATWDESPHKKLF. The DNA of the CDR3 is TGTGCCACCTGGGACGAATCCCCCCACAAGAAACTCTTT.

As concerns this clone: Additional DNA sequences in this sample encode the identical CDR3. V and J are TRGV4 and TRGJ1 or TRGJ2. TCRdb lists no J gene, so it was determined here by aligning the DNA to germline. Germline-derived CDR1 and CDR2 are EGSTGY and YDSYTSSV. The CDR3 is 13 residues long. The J segment lost 4 bases and the V segment lost 4 bases, leaving 7 bases of the junction unmatched. CDR3 region: CATWEGPYYKKLF. For the CDR3, the DNA is TGTGCCACCTGGGAAGGGCCCTATTATAAGAAACTCTTT.

A few counts support this clone. The chain couples TRGV2 to TRGJ1 or TRGJ2. TCRdb offers no J gene call, so here the DNA was matched to germline to obtain one. The V and J ends lost 1 base and 0 bases, in that order; junction bases with no gene match: 3. Germline V lookup: CDR1 EGSNGY, CDR2 YDSYNSKV. The CDR3 is 14 amino acids. The CDR3 region is CATWDGPNYYKKLF. In nucleotides, the CDR3 is TGTGCCACCTGGGACGGTCCGAATTATTATAAGAAACTCTTT.

Called V gene: TRGV4; the J gene was not called. The CDR3 consists of 12 residues. Per the germline V gene, CDR1 is EGSTGY and CDR2 is YDSYTSSV. CDR3 loop: CATWDGRGGKLF. For the CDR3, the DNA is TGTGCCACCTGGGATGGTAGAGGCGGCAAACTCTTT.

This clone was picked up a small number of times. The junction and the germline gene differ at one end; a read error may be behind it. J is TRGJ1 or TRGJ2 and V is TRGV1. TCRdb supplies no J gene; here it was assigned by aligning the nucleotide sequence to germline. TRGV1 has ORF status, its function being uncertain. The CDR3 is made up of 16 amino acids. CDR3 region: CASWDRRMLFYYKKLF. The CDR3 DNA is TGTGCCTCCTGGGACAGGCGCATGCTATTTTATTATAAGAAACTCTTT.

Notes on this clone: The junction departs from the called germline gene at one end, perhaps through a read error. In nucleotides, the CDR3 is TGTGCCACCTGGGACAGGCCGGATTATTATAGGAAACTCTTT. Translating it yields CATWDRPDYYRKLF. V gene TRGV5 combines with J gene TRGJ1 or TRGJ2. The J gene, not given by TCRdb, was assigned here from a germline match of the nucleotide sequence. The CDR3 length is 14 residues. From germline, CDR1 is VINAFY and CDR2 YDVSNSKD.

This clone came up once. Germline is not matched at one junction end, which may reflect a read error. This specimen includes other DNA sequences encoding the same CDR3. The chain combines TRGV4 with TRGJ1 or TRGJ2. TCRdb leaves out the J gene; it was filled in here by matching the DNA to germline. The CDR3 sequence is 14 residues long. Germline values: CDR1 EGSTGY, CDR2 YDSYTSSV. The CDR3 DNA follows: TGCGCCACCTGGGAGCTGGGCGGGTATTATAAGAAACTCTTT. Its translation is CATWELGGYYKKLF.

Comments on this clone: A much larger clone lies one base from this, so it may be a read error. This chain links TRGV3 with TRGJ1 or TRGJ2. No J gene is reported in TCRdb; it was inferred here by comparing the DNA with germline. The J segment lost 7 bases and the V segment lost 0 bases, leaving 3 bases of the junction unmatched. This CDR3 has 12 residues. CDR1 is VTNTFY and CDR2 is YDVSTARD in the germline V gene (reference sequence). CDR3 DNA sequence: TGTGCCACCTGGGACAGGCACTATAAGAAACTCTTT. As protein: CATWDRHYKKLF.

On this clone: The sample carries other DNA sequences with the same CDR3. The CDR3 sequence is CATWDRRGRRDYKKLF. The CDR3 DNA reads as TGTGCCACCTGGGACAGGCGCGGTCGGAGGGATTATAAGAAACTCTTT. This chain joins TRGV5 and TRGJ1 or TRGJ2. Matching the DNA to germline supplied the J gene, which TCRdb does not give. Germline CDR1 and CDR2: VINAFY and YDVSNSKD. The CDR3 totals 16 residues. J gave up 5 bases and V 0 bases, and 13 bases lay outside the gene matches.

This clone was observed once. The V gene is TRGV4; the J gene was not called. Looked up from germline, CDR1 is EGSTGY and CDR2 is YDSYTSSV. The CDR3 loop spans 11 amino acids. The CDR3 region is CAAWDGVKKLF. CDR3 DNA sequence: TGTGCCGCCTGGGATGGTGTGAAGAAACTATTT.

This sequence joins TRGV5 and TRGJ1 or TRGJ2. In the absence of a J gene in TCRdb, the DNA was matched to germline to assign it here. V lost 4 bases to trimming and J lost 5 bases; unmatched junction nucleotides: 5. The CDR3 is 12 amino acids. The germline CDR1 and CDR2 sequences are VINAFY and YDVSNSKD. This chain's CDR3 is CATWDRHYKKLF. The CDR3 DNA reads TGTGCCACCTGGGATAGGCATTATAAGAAACTCTTT.